These T cell receptor beta chains were read from a single sample in a study of T cell responses to AZD1222 COVID-19 vaccine. Sequenced by immunoSEQ multiplex PCR; TCRdb stores in-frame clones only, minus some. Among about 96,000 clones listed, roughly nine tenths were seen once. The source was peripheral blood, collected on day 0 of AZD1222 vaccination. The source of these receptors is an adult in good health. Both conserved end residues are part of each CDR3. The order of the fields is clone size, D gene, J gene, V gene, CDR3 DNA, CDR3 protein. The D gene is left open where the match is weak. Clone size is given for some rows only: seen once, a few or many times, or a class if the clone is expanded.

>NA|NA|TRBJ1-3|TRBV5-1
TGCGCCAGCAGCCCGAATGTGGCAGGAGGCCGGGACACCATATATTTT
CASSPNVAGGRDTIYF
>NA|NA|TRBJ1-4|TRBV30
TGTGCCTGGACTCACGGGGCAGGCGGTGAAAAACTGTTTTTT
CAWTHGAGGEKLFF
>once|NA|TRBJ1-3|TRBV9
TGTGCCAGCAGCCCGGAGTCCCCAGGAGCTGGAAACACCATATATTTT
CASSPESPGAGNTIYF
>NA|NA|TRBJ1-2|TRBV9
TGTGCCAGCAGCGTAGGTGGGGGGCCGACCGGCTACACCTTC
CASSVGGGPTGYTF
>NA|TRBD2|TRBJ2-5|TRBV2
TGTGCCAGCAGGGACGTTAGCGGGGGAACGGAGACCCAGTACTTC
CASRDVSGGTETQYF
>NA|TRBD2|TRBJ2-3|TRBV27
TGTGCCAGCAGTCCCAGTACTAGCGGGGAGCTCCCCGGTACGCAGTATTTT
CASSPSTSGELPGTQYF
>NA|NA|TRBJ1-4|TRBV6-1
TGTGCCAGCAGTGAGGTTTCTGAAAAACTGTTTTTT
CASSEVSEKLFF
>NA|TRBD1|TRBJ1-1|TRBV6-5
TGTGCCAGCAGTTACGGGACAGCGAACACTGAAGCTTTCTTT
CASSYGTANTEAFF
>NA|NA|TRBJ1-3|TRBV4-3
TGCGCCAGCAGCCAAGGCAGAGCCGGAAACACCATATATTTT
CASSQGRAGNTIYF
>NA|TRBD2|TRBJ2-7|TRBV5-5
TGTGCCAGCAGCTTGGTTAGCGGGGGCCTGAGCTACGAGCAGTACTTC
CASSLVSGGLSYEQYF
>NA|NA|TRBJ1-3|TRBV19
TGTGCCAGTAGTATAGTCCGGGACGGTGCTGGCTCTGGAAACACCATATATTTT
CASSIVRDGAGSGNTIYF
>NA|TRBD1|TRBJ1-2|TRBV9
TGTGCCAGCAGCGTGTACCAGGACAGGGCTTGGGGCTACACCTTC
CASSVYQDRAWGYTF
>NA|NA|TRBJ1-5|TRBV7-2
TGTGCCAGCAGCTTAGGGATGCAGGGGAATCAGCCCCAGCATTTT
CASSLGMQGNQPQHF
>NA|TRBD1|TRBJ1-2|TRBV11-1
TGTGCCAGCAGCTCGCGGACAGGGGTTAATGGCTACACCTTC
CASSSRTGVNGYTF
>NA|NA|TRBJ2-3|TRBV14
TGTGCCAGCAGCCAAGAGGTGGTGGCCACAGATACGCAGTATTTT
CASSQEVVATDTQYF
>NA|NA|TRBJ2-3|TRBV9
TGTGCCAGCAGCGTAGAACAGGGAACAGATACGCAGTATTTT
CASSVEQGTDTQYF
>NA|NA|TRBJ1-4|TRBV4-2
TGTGCCAGCAAAGCTAGGGGTGAAAAACTGTTTTTT
CASKARGEKLFF
>NA|NA|TRBJ1-2|TRBV5-8
TGTGCCAGCAGCTTGGATCGAGCGGAGTATGGCTACACCTTC
CASSLDRAEYGYTF
>once|NA|TRBJ2-1|TRBV9
TGTGCCAGCAGCGTTAACGGAGAGCAGTTCTTC
CASSVNGEQFF
>NA|NA|TRBJ1-5|TRBV30
TGTGCCCTGGACAAAGGGGGCAATCAGCCCCAGCATTTT
CALDKGGNQPQHF
>NA|TRBD1|TRBJ1-1|TRBV28
TGTGCCAGCAGTTTCGGGACAGGGGCCCCTCTGAACACTGAAGCTTTCTTT
CASSFGTGAPLNTEAFF
>NA|NA|TRBJ2-7|TRBV21-1
TGTGCCAGCAGCAAAGCGGGGACGGGTCCCATCTCCTACGAGCAGTACTTC
CASSKAGTGPISYEQYF
>NA|TRBD2|TRBJ2-3|TRBV6-5
TGTGCCAGCAGTTACGGTGCGGGGGGCGGAACAGATACGCAGTATTTT
CASSYGAGGGTDTQYF
>NA|NA|TRBJ2-1|TRBV19
TGTGCCAGTAGTATAAACAGCGACCAGTACAATGAGCAGTTCTTC
CASSINSDQYNEQFF
>NA|TRBD1|TRBJ1-4|TRBV19
TGTGCCAGTAGTAAGACCGGGACAGGGAATGAAAAACTGTTTTTT
CASSKTGTGNEKLFF
>NA|TRBD1|TRBJ2-7|TRBV3-1/TRBV3-2
TGTGCCAGCAGCCAAGATTTTGCCGGGACAGGGATCTACGAGCAGTACTTC
CASSQDFAGTGIYEQYF
>NA|NA|TRBJ1-4|TRBV7-9
TGTGCCAGCAGCTTATCAGGAGCAACTAATGAAAAACTGTTTTTT
CASSLSGATNEKLFF
>NA|NA|TRBJ1-5|TRBV5-1
TGCGCCAGCAAAAGTGGTACGGGGGACCTTCAGCCCCAGCATTTT
CASKSGTGDLQPQHF
>once|NA|TRBJ2-1|TRBV4-1
TGCGCCAGCAGCCAAGATCAACGGGGATACAATGAGCAGTTCTTC
CASSQDQRGYNEQFF
>NA|NA|TRBJ1-2|TRBV11-2
TGTGCCAGCAGCTCACAGGGATCCCCAATCTATGGCTACACCTTC
CASSSQGSPIYGYTF
>NA|TRBD1|TRBJ2-3|TRBV19
TGTGCCAGTACCGAGACAGGGTGGAGCACAGATACGCAGTATTTT
CASTETGWSTDTQYF
>NA|NA|TRBJ1-5|TRBV28
TGTGCCAGCAGTATACTCGACGGAGCATATAGCAATCAGCCCCAGCATTTT
CASSILDGAYSNQPQHF
>NA|NA|TRBJ2-2|TRBV3-1/TRBV3-2
TGTGCCAGCAGCTTTGGCGGGGAGCTGTTTTTT
CASSFGGELFF
>NA|NA|TRBJ2-7|TRBV4-2
TGTGCCAGCAGCCAAGCCTTCGTCAGGGGTAACTCGTACGAGCAGTACTTC
CASSQAFVRGNSYEQYF
>NA|NA|TRBJ1-6|TRBV5-6
TGTGCCAGCAGCTTGGTGTCACAGGGAGGAAGGTCACCCCTCCACTTT
CASSLVSQGGRSPLHF
>NA|TRBD1|TRBJ2-1|TRBV5-1
TGCGCCAGCAGCTTGGCCGGGACAGTATTTCCTAACAATGAGCAGTTCTTC
CASSLAGTVFPNNEQFF
>NA|TRBD1|TRBJ2-7|TRBV30
TGTGCCTGGACGAGGGCAGGGGGCCACGAGCAGTACTTC
CAWTRAGGHEQYF
>NA|NA|TRBJ1-2|TRBV6-6
TGTGCCAGCAGTAGGGGTTACGGCTACACCTTC
CASSRGYGYTF
>NA|NA|TRBJ2-1|TRBV28
TGTGCCAGCACCACATGGGGCTCTTGGACGAACCGGGACTCCTACAATGAGCAGTTCTTC
CASTTWGSWTNRDSYNEQFF
>NA|NA|TRBJ2-7|TRBV11-2
TGTGCCAGCACCTCCTCCATCTACGAGCAGTACTTC
CASTSSIYEQYF
>NA|NA|TRBJ1-1|TRBV5-1
TGCGCCAGCAGCTTGGAAGGGGCGTTGGACGGTGTGAACACTGAAGCTTTCTTT
CASSLEGALDGVNTEAFF
>once|TRBD1|TRBJ2-7|TRBV4-3
TGCGCCAGCAGCCGCGGGACAGGGGGCCGAGACGAGCAGTACTTC
CASSRGTGGRDEQYF
>NA|NA|TRBJ1-3|TRBV3-1/TRBV3-2
TGTGCCAGCAGCCAAGGTCTGAGAGGCGGAAACACCATATATTTT
CASSQGLRGGNTIYF
>NA|TRBD1|TRBJ2-7|TRBV11-2
TGTGCCAGCAGCTCCGGGACAGGCGGTGCCTACGAGCAGTACTTC
CASSSGTGGAYEQYF
>once|NA|TRBJ2-7|TRBV6-2/TRBV6-3
TGTGCCAGCAGTTACCGGTGGCCCGGCGACGAGCAGTACTTC
CASSYRWPGDEQYF
>NA|NA|TRBJ1-1|TRBV6-2/TRBV6-3
TGTGCCAGCAGTTTGCTGACTGGTGGGGAAGCTTTCTTT
CASSLLTGGEAFF
>NA|NA|TRBJ2-7|TRBV6-5
TGTGCCAGCGCTACAGGAAATCCGATCTACGAGCAGTACTTC
CASATGNPIYEQYF
>NA|NA|TRBJ2-3|TRBV3-1/TRBV3-2
TGTGCCAGCAGCCGCGGTGGGGACCTCTCTGGCACAGATACGCAGTATTTT
CASSRGGDLSGTDTQYF
>NA|NA|TRBJ1-2|TRBV25-1
TGTGCCAGCAGTGAATTCAAGGCCAACTATGGCTACACCTTC
CASSEFKANYGYTF
>NA|NA|TRBJ2-2|TRBV12-5
TGTGCTAGTGGTTTTGGGGCCACGAATCCCGGGGAGCTGTTTTTT
CASGFGATNPGELFF
>once|TRBD1|TRBJ1-1|TRBV3-1/TRBV3-2
TGTGCCAGCAGCCAAATCCGGCCCGGACAGGGGGATTTTTTGAACACTGAAGCTTTCTTT
CASSQIRPGQGDFLNTEAFF
>few|NA|TRBJ1-2|TRBV29-1
TGCAGCGTTGAAGATCCTGGGACCGCATATGGCTACACCTTC
CSVEDPGTAYGYTF
>NA|NA|TRBJ1-1|TRBV6-5
TGTGCCAGCAGTTACTCTCTGGGGAACACTGAAGCTTTCTTT
CASSYSLGNTEAFF
>NA|NA|TRBJ1-1|TRBV19
TGTGCCAGTAGTATAGCCTTGGACAGCACTGAAGCTTTCTTT
CASSIALDSTEAFF
>NA|NA|TRBJ2-5|TRBV7-8
TGTGCCAGCAGCTTAGTTGAAGAGACCCAGTACTTC
CASSLVEETQYF
>few|NA|TRBJ1-3|TRBV7-2
TGTGCCAGCAGCTTCTCCTACTCTGGAAACACCATATATTTT
CASSFSYSGNTIYF
>NA|NA|TRBJ2-5|TRBV7-9
TGTGCCAGCAGCCCGGCCCCCCGGGGAGCAGTCCAAGAGACCCAGTACTTC
CASSPAPRGAVQETQYF
>NA|TRBD1|TRBJ1-2|TRBV5-1
TGCGCCAGCATTCCACACAGGGGGCCGGCCTATGGCTACACCTTC
CASIPHRGPAYGYTF
>NA|NA|TRBJ2-7|TRBV18
TGTGCCAGCTCACCACCTTCCCGGACCTACGAGCAGTACTTC
CASSPPSRTYEQYF
>NA|NA|TRBJ2-5|TRBV10-3
TGTGCCACCGGCGGGGAGTACCAAGAGACCCAGTACTTC
CATGGEYQETQYF